The 18 T cell receptor beta chains reported below all come from one sample, sequenced in a study of Tregs in tolerant kidney transplant recipients. This table comes from immunoSEQ multiplex PCR, and its TCRdb copy is limited to in-frame clones, with some not included. The sample lists 100,000 to 150,000 clones; 92% were seen once. Sequencing input: CD4+ T cells from blood. These receptors came from a human donor in good health.

In this sample, this clone turned up many times. The chain carries TRBV19 and TRBJ2-7, with a weak D call TRBD1 (5 bases). Deletions cut 3 bases from V and 6 bases from J, with 18 bases between. Germline V gives CDR1 LNHDA, CDR2 SQIVND (reference sequence). The CDR3 is 15 residues long. Here the CDR3 reads CASSIHRKPNIEQYF. The CDR3 bases are TGTGCCAGTAGTATTCACAGGAAGCCGAACATCGAGCAGTACTTC.

V usage is TRBV6-5 and J usage is TRBJ1-2; D perhaps matches TRBD1 (5 bases). Per the germline V gene, CDR1 is MNHEY and CDR2 is SVGAGI. The CDR3 sequence is 14 residues long. V lost 6 bases and J 3 bases, leaving 14 bases between the germline ends. This chain's CDR3 is CASRSLGTHYGYTF. DNA for the CDR3: TGTGCCAGCAGATCGTTGGGGACCCACTATGGCTACACCTTC.

The chain uses TRBV7-8 and TRBJ2-1, with 8 bases matching TRBD1. The germline gives CDR1 SGHVS, CDR2 FQNEAQ. The V and J ends lost 1 base and 2 bases, in that order; junction bases with no gene match: 4. CDR3 length: 16 residues. The DNA for the CDR3 is TGTGCCAGCAGCTTAGGGGCAGGGGGCCCCTACAATGAGCAGTTCTTC. Its translation is CASSLGAGGPYNEQFF.

V is TRBV10-3 and J is TRBJ1-4; 10 bases line up with TRBD1. CDR1 ENHRY and CDR2 SYGVKD come from the germline V gene. Trimming at V came to 10 bases and at J to 6 bases, leaving 5 bases not matched to a gene. The CDR3 has 13 residues. CDR3: CATTGTGDEKLFF. In nucleotides, the CDR3 is TGTGCCACCACCGGGACAGGGGATGAAAAACTGTTTTTT.

The chain couples TRBV18 to TRBJ2-7, with D possibly being TRBD1 (6 bases). V was shortened by 3 bases and J by 1 base, with 16 bases between the two germline ends. The CDR3 spans 16 residues. Germline V lookup: CDR1 KGHSH, CDR2 LQKENI. The CDR3 sequence is CASSPRDNLHSYEQYF. The CDR3, as DNA: TGTGCCAGCTCACCCCGGGACAATCTTCATTCCTACGAGCAGTACTTC.

This rearrangement joins TRBV29-1 to TRBJ2-7; 8 bases are a match to TRBD2. Trimming took 6 bases from V and 3 from J; bases not matched to a gene: 7. Germline V gives CDR1 SQVTM, CDR2 ANQGSEA. This CDR3 has 13 residues. The CDR3 sequence: CSVAGGANYEQYF. The CDR3 DNA reads TGCAGCGTGGCCGGGGGGGCTAACTACGAGCAGTACTTC.

The V gene is TRBV2, the J gene TRBJ2-3; 9 bases fit TRBD2. CDR1 is SNHLY and CDR2 is FYNNEI in the germline V gene. The trim removed 4 bases at V and 1 base at J, leaving 3 bases unmatched. The CDR3 loop spans 15 amino acids. The chain's CDR3 is CASSGRGGGTDTQYF. DNA of the CDR3: TGTGCCAGCAGTGGGCGGGGGGGCGGCACAGATACGCAGTATTTT.

The chain has TRBV6-5 and TRBJ1-4; 7 bases agree with TRBD1. The CDR3 covers 15 residues. J lost 8 bases, V lost 5 bases, and 11 bases had no gene match. In germline, CDR1 is MNHEY, CDR2 SVGAGI. The CDR3 bases are TGTGCCAGCAGTCCCAGGGGGAGGAGTGGGGAAAAACTGTTTTTT. Its protein is CASSPRGRSGEKLFF.

The chain links TRBV6-1 to TRBJ2-1; weak D call: TRBD1 (6 bases). CDR1 and CDR2 (germline): MNHNS, SASEGT. V was clipped by 4 bases and J by 0 bases, with 10 bases between them. The CDR3 consists of 15 residues. CDR3 region: CASSVGTHSYNEQFF. CDR3 nucleotide sequence: TGTGCCAGCAGTGTTGGGACACACTCCTACAATGAGCAGTTCTTC.

On this clone: Other DNA variants within this sample encode the same CDR3. The chain combines TRBV5-1 with TRBJ1-5; the D gene is possibly TRBD1 (6 bases). V lost 0 bases and J 7 bases, leaving 8 bases between the germline ends. Germline CDR1 and CDR2: SGHRS and YFSETQ. The CDR3 extends over 13 amino acids. Written as DNA, the CDR3 is TGCGCCAGCAGCTTGGGGGGGGGCCAGCCCCAGCATTTT. It translates to CASSLGGGQPQHF.

The sample holds one count of this clone. The chain combines TRBV5-6 with TRBJ1-6; the match to TRBD1 covers 8 bases. In germline, CDR1 is SGHDT, CDR2 YYEEEE. There are 16 residues in the CDR3. J lost 2 bases, V lost 3 bases, and 4 bases had no gene match. The CDR3 spells CASSSDREPYNSPLHF. The CDR3 nucleotides are TGTGCCAGCAGCTCGGACAGGGAGCCCTATAATTCACCCCTCCACTTT. Combining the CDR3 with reference TRBV5-6 and TRBJ1-6 gives the whole variable domain DAGVTQSPTHLIKTRGQQVTLRCSPKSGHDTVSWYQQALGQGPQFIFQYYEEEERQRGNFPDRFSGHQFPNYSSELNVNALLLGDSALYLCASSSDREPYNSPLHFGNGTRLTVT.

The J gene is TRBJ2-4, the V gene TRBV5-1; no clear D. V lost 2 bases to trimming and J lost 0 bases, with 9 bases between them. This CDR3 region has 15 residues. Germline lookup yields CDR1 SGHRS and CDR2 YFSETQ. Written as DNA, the CDR3 is TGCGCCAGCAGCTTAGATGGCCTAGCCAAAAACATTCAGTACTTC. Translating gives CASSLDGLAKNIQYF.

The chain joins TRBV7-9 to TRBJ2-4; 7 nucleotides agree with TRBD2. CDR3 length: 17 amino acids. V shed 0 bases and J 3 bases; nucleotides not matched to a gene: 8. Germline CDR1 and CDR2: SEHNR and FQNEAQ (reference sequence). CDR3 nucleotide sequence: TGTGCCAGCAGCTTAGCGCAGGGAGGGGTGGGCAAAAACATTCAGTACTTC. Encoded protein: CASSLAQGGVGKNIQYF.

The chain employs TRBV4-2 and TRBJ2-1, with 9 nucleotides matching TRBD1. The CDR3 totals 16 residues. V gave up 0 bases and J gave up 6 bases; unmatched junction bases: 6. Germline V CDR1 and CDR2: LGHNA, YNFKEQ. CDR3 amino acids: CASSQDRGQGPNEQFF. DNA for the CDR3: TGTGCCAGCAGCCAAGATCGAGGACAGGGGCCCAATGAGCAGTTCTTC.

The rearrangement uses TRBV7-2 and TRBJ2-7; TRBD2 matches at 9 bases. CDR3 length: 15 residues. V shed 1 base, J shed 3 bases, and the junction held 4 bases outside the gene matches. Germline CDR1 SGHTA, CDR2 FQGNSA. The DNA for the CDR3 is TGTGCCAGCAGCTTAGTTGTACTAGCGGGCTACGAGCAGTACTTC. This translates into CASSLVVLAGYEQYF.

V gene TRBV5-1 combines with J gene TRBJ2-7; 9 bases line up with TRBD2. The CDR3 has 15 amino acids. Germline assignment: CDR1 SGHRS and CDR2 YFSETQ. V lost 4 bases to trimming and J lost 3 bases; unmatched junction nucleotides: 8. CDR3 DNA: TGCGCCAGCAGCGCCATGGAGCGGGGGGACTACGAGCAGTACTTC. Amino acid sequence: CASSAMERGDYEQYF.

The chain recombines TRBV7-2 with TRBJ2-7, with 11 bases that match TRBD2. The ends lost 5 bases at V and 5 bases at J; junction bases unmatched: 8. Germline CDR1 reads SGHTA; CDR2 reads FQGNSA. The CDR3 has 15 amino acids. DNA for the CDR3: TGTGCCAGCAGCACCACTAGCGGGAGTTACCACGAGCAGTACTTC. It specifies CASSTTSGSYHEQYF.

The chain carries TRBV6-5 and TRBJ2-3; D is unresolved. Germline V gives CDR1 MNHEY, CDR2 SVGAGI. The ends were cut back, 2 bases at V and 5 bases at J, with 14 bases in the middle. The CDR3 sequence is 15 residues long. The CDR3 is CASSYGDVRGDTQYF. The CDR3 DNA reads as TGTGCCAGCAGTTACGGGGATGTACGTGGAGATACGCAGTATTTT.